These 15 T cell receptor beta chains share one sample of origin, sequenced in a study of CD8 T cells in ankylosing spondylitis. TCRdb analysed the 5' RACE reads with MiXCR anew, one entry per CDR3 protein. The sample lists more than 300,000 distinct CDR3 sequences, approximately 10% seen once, with more than 7% in the top ten. The source material was blood, either unsorted or a sorted T cell fraction (not recorded which). The source is a female donor with ankylosing spondylitis or in good health (not recorded which).

The chain has TRBV5-5 and TRBJ2-7, with D hard to call. From germline, CDR1 is SGHKS and CDR2 YYEKEE (reference sequence). The CDR3 spans 15 residues. The V and J ends lost 2 bases and 3 bases respectively, with 15 bases between them. CDR3 loop: CASSLTPMTYYEQYF. In nucleotides, the CDR3 is TGTGCCAGCAGCTTAACTCCTATGACTTACTACGAGCAGTACTTC.

This clonotype has ten or more counts. V and J are TRBV13 and TRBJ2-2; TRBD2 matches 7 bases. Germline V lookup: CDR1 PRHDT, CDR2 FYEKMQ (reference sequence). V trimming: 5 bases; J trimming: 3 bases; junction bases outside the gene matches: 9. The CDR3 runs 16 residues. The CDR3 here is CASSKSPTSDTGELFF. DNA of the CDR3: TGTGCCAGCAGCAAATCCCCAACTAGCGACACCGGGGAGCTGTTTTTT.

In this sample, this clonotype turned up many times. This chain connects TRBV20-1 to TRBJ1-6; 8 nucleotides align to TRBD1. With V trimmed by 5 bases and J by 5 bases, 8 bases remained unmatched. The CDR3 is 15 amino acids. Germline V gene lookup returns CDR1 DFQATT and CDR2 SNEGSKA (reference sequence). CDR3 DNA: TGCAGTGCTCCTCGACCGACAGGGGATAATTCACCCCTCCACTTT. The encoded protein is CSAPRPTGDNSPLHF.

In its sample, this clonotype was seen many times. The chain recombines TRBV5-6 with TRBJ2-3; D is unresolved. The CDR3 runs 15 residues. Between the trimmed V and J ends, which lost 2 bases and 0 bases, there was a span of 10 bases. Germline lookup yields CDR1 SGHDT and CDR2 YYEEEE. In nucleotides, the CDR3 is TGTGCCAGCAGCTTTCTTCTAGTTAGCACAGATACGCAGTATTTT. Its translation: CASSFLLVSTDTQYF.

This clonotype has at least ten counts. This chain uses TRBV12-3 or TRBV12-4 with TRBJ1-5; the D gene is possibly TRBD1 (5 bases). CDR3 length: 13 amino acids. V shed 7 bases and J shed 4 bases, with 11 bases lying between them. The DNA of the CDR3 is TGTGCCAGCACCTCACAGGTGAATCAGCCCCAGCATTTT. This sequence encodes CASTSQVNQPQHF.

Regarding this clonotype: This may arise from a read error, as a much more abundant clone is one base away. This sequence joins TRBV7-9 and TRBJ2-7; 7 bases are shared with TRBD1. This CDR3 has 14 amino acids. CDR1 is SEHNR and CDR2 is FQNEAQ in the germline V gene (reference sequence). The CDR3 region is CASSSQTGTYKQYF. The CDR3 coding sequence is TGTGCCAGCAGCTCACAGACAGGGACCTACAAGCAGTACTTC.

The chain combines TRBV4-1 with TRBJ2-7; TRBD1 agrees at 10 bases. Germline V gene lookup returns CDR1 MGHRA and CDR2 YSYEKL. V lost 3 bases, J lost 7 bases, and 9 bases stayed unmatched. The CDR3 covers 15 residues. The chain's CDR3 is CASSQTGTGVGEQYF. The CDR3 region has the DNA TGCGCCAGCAGCCAGACCGGGACAGGGGTTGGGGAGCAGTACTTC.

This clonotype was detected a few times. The V gene is TRBV4-1, the J gene TRBJ2-1; perhaps D is TRBD1 or TRBD2 (5 bases each). The CDR3 has 14 amino acids. Germline assignment: CDR1 MGHRA and CDR2 YSYEKL. V was trimmed by 5 bases and J by 4 bases, leaving 12 bases between them. CDR3: CASSDRDEYNEQFF. The CDR3 region has the DNA TGCGCCAGCAGCGACCGGGACGAGTACAATGAGCAGTTCTTC.

This clonotype has at least ten counts. The chain couples TRBV4-2 to TRBJ1-2, with D tentatively TRBD1 (5 bases). The V end was cut by 0 bases, the J end by 8 bases, with 16 bases between. The CDR3 is made up of 15 amino acids. Germline loops: CDR1 LGHNA, CDR2 YNFKEQ. This CDR3 reads CASSQEAGTLVGYTF. The DNA for the CDR3 is TGTGCCAGCAGCCAAGAGGCCGGGACCTTAGTGGGCTACACCTTC.

This clonotype was detected only a few times. The V gene is TRBV27, the J gene TRBJ2-7; 7 bases are shared with TRBD1. V dropped 5 bases and J dropped 6; count of bases not matched to a gene: 13. The CDR3 has 15 residues. Looked up from germline, CDR1 is MNHEY and CDR2 is SMNVEV (reference sequence). CDR3 coding DNA: TGTGCCAGCAGTATCAACGACAGGGCGAATAGCGAGCAGTACTTC. Translation: CASSINDRANSEQYF.

Ten or more counts support this clonotype. The V gene is TRBV20-1, the J gene TRBJ2-1, with TRBD2 identical over 8 bases. Germline V lookup: CDR1 DFQATT, CDR2 SNEGSKA (reference sequence). V was clipped by 6 bases and J by 16 bases; unmatched bases: 11. The CDR3 length is 11 residues. The CDR3 protein is CSAYLAGIRFF. The CDR3 DNA follows: TGCAGTGCGTACTTAGCGGGGATAAGATTCTTC.

The rearrangement links TRBV6-2 or TRBV6-3 to TRBJ2-7, with D tentatively TRBD1 or TRBD2 (6 bases each). CDR3 length equals 13 residues. The germline V and J ends were trimmed by 6 bases and 7 bases, with 16 bases remaining between them. Germline CDR1 reads MNHEY; CDR2 reads SVGEGT. The CDR3 bases are TGTGCCAGCAGCCCCGACAGGAGGGGGGAGCAGTACTTC. Translating it yields CASSPDRRGEQYF.

This clonotype was seen repeatedly, ten times or more. The chain is built from TRBV12-3 or TRBV12-4 and TRBJ2-7; D is perhaps TRBD1 (6 bases). V was trimmed by 7 bases and J by 5 bases, leaving 15 bases between them. This CDR3 is 13 amino acids long. CDR3 DNA sequence: TGTGCCAGCACCTCCTGGGGGCCCAACGAGCAGTACTTC. It translates to CASTSWGPNEQYF.

This clonotype has a count of ten or more. This chain links TRBV27 with TRBJ2-7; maybe TRBD2 (5 bases). V lost 2 bases and J 0 bases, leaving 8 bases between the germline ends. Germline V gives CDR1 MNHEY, CDR2 SMNVEV (reference sequence). CDR3 length equals 14 residues. CDR3 bases: TGTGCCAGCAGTTTACCGGGAAGCTCCTACGAGCAGTACTTC. Its translation: CASSLPGSSYEQYF.

The rearrangement uses TRBV7-9 and TRBJ1-2; 8 positions match TRBD1. Unmatched junction bases numbered 4, after V lost 5 bases and J lost 2 bases. CDR1 is SEHNR and CDR2 is FQNEAQ in the germline V gene (reference sequence). The CDR3 has 14 amino acids. Here the CDR3 DNA reads TGTGCCAGCAGCGAGAGGACAGGGAACTATGGCTACACCTTC. This codes for CASSERTGNYGYTF. Based on the CDR3 plus reference TRBV7-9 and TRBJ1-2, the full variable domain is DTGVSQNPRHKITKRGQNVTFRCDPISEHNRLYWYRQTLGQGPEFLTYFQNEAQLEKSRLLSDRFSAERPKGSFSTLEIQRTEQGDSAMYLCASSERTGNYGYTFGSGTRLTVV.